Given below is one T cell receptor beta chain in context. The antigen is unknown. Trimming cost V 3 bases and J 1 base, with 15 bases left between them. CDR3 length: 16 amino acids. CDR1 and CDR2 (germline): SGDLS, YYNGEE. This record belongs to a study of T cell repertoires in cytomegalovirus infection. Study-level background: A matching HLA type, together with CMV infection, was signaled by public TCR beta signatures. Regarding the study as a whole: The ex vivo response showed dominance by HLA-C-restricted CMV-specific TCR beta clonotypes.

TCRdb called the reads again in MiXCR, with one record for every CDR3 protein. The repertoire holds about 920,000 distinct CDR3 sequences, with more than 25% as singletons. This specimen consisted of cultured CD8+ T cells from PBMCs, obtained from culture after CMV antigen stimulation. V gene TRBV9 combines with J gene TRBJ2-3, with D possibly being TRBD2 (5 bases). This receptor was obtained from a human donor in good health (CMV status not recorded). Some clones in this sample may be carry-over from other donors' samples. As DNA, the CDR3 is TGTGCCAGCAGCGGGACGGGGAGTGGAGGCACAGATACGCAGTATTTT. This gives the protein CASSGTGSGGTDTQYF.